This paragraph covers one TCR beta chain sequence. Its antigen is currently unknown. The same CDR3 can be traced to other DNA sequences in this sample. The sample belongs to a study of OX40 agonist ivuxolimab in advanced cancers. Study summary: Participants, about 83% male, averaged approximately 56 years of age, ranging from roughly 20 to 85. The study, taken as a whole, reports: Relative to CD4+, CD8+ T cells held more expanded clones on average.

Assay: immunoSEQ multiplex PCR; the TCRdb copy retains only in-frame clones and omits some. The profile shows about 45,000 clones, approximately 83% of them singletons. No patient had autoimmune disease or received systemic immunosuppression. Sampling times: baseline, cycle 4 day 1, cycle 7 day 1. V dropped 2 bases and J dropped 2; count of bases not matched to a gene: 6. Germline CDR1 and CDR2: MNHNS and SASEGT. This CDR3 has 15 amino acids. The gene calls are TRBV6-1 and TRBJ2-7; 7 bases are a match to TRBD1. This specimen was CD4+ or CD8+ T cells sorted from blood, taken in a trial of the OX40 agonist ivuxolimab. This TCR came from an adult with an advanced solid tumor such as melanoma, head and neck, liver or kidney cancer. For the CDR3, the DNA is TGTGCCAGCAGTGAATTAGGGCAGGGGGCCTACGAGCAGTACTTC. The encoded protein is CASSELGQGAYEQYF.